These 28 T cell receptor beta chains were all obtained from the same sample, sequenced in a study of blood T cell repertoires in COVID-19. Here immunoSEQ multiplex PCR was the method, and the copy in TCRdb shows in-frame clones only, minus some. The sample contains 200,000 or so clones, 84% of which appear only once. The sequencing sample was made of peripheral blood. The source is a man in his forties or fifties who had recovered from COVID-19.

The chain employs TRBV7-2 and TRBJ2-1; the match to TRBD2 covers 15 bases. There are 18 residues in the CDR3. V shed 5 bases and J 7 bases; nucleotides not matched to a gene: 12. CDR1 and CDR2 from the germline V gene are SGHTA and FQGNSA. The CDR3 nucleotides are TGTGCCAGCAGCCCACGGACTAGCGGGAGGGCCAGGTTTAATGAGCAGTTCTTC. Residues: CASSPRTSGRARFNEQFF. Variable domain in full (rest from reference TRBV7-2 and TRBJ2-1): GAGVSQSPSNKVTEKGKDVELRCDPISGHTALYWYRQSLGQGLEFLIYFQGNSAPDKSGLPSDRFSAERTGGSVSTLTIQRTQQEDSAVYLCASSPRTSGRARFNEQFFGPGTRLTVL.

The rearrangement joins TRBV5-4 to TRBJ2-3; tentative D call: TRBD2 (6 bases). CDR3 length equals 17 residues. The germline V gene encodes CDR1 SGHNT and CDR2 YYREEE (reference sequence). V was pared by 4 bases and J by 2 bases, with 20 bases between. This CDR3 is CASSPKTSTSYTDTQYF. The CDR3 nucleotides read TGTGCCAGCAGCCCGAAAACTAGCACCTCCTACACAGATACGCAGTATTTT.

The V gene is TRBV29-1, the J gene TRBJ1-5; D remains ambiguous. This CDR3 is built from 15 residues. Trimming shortened V by 8 bases and J by 0 bases, and 17 bases separated the two germline ends. Germline lookup yields CDR1 SQVTM and CDR2 ANQGSEA. Here the CDR3 reads CSSERANHSNQPQHF. Written as DNA, the CDR3 is TGCAGCTCCGAGAGGGCGAACCATAGCAATCAGCCCCAGCATTTT.

The genes are TRBV7-2 and TRBJ1-3; maybe TRBD1 (5 bases). The V end lost 4 bases, the J end lost 0 bases, and 7 bases lay between the germline ends. The CDR3 sequence is 14 residues long. Germline V gives CDR1 SGHTA, CDR2 FQGNSA. The CDR3 is CASSSDSSGNTIYF. In DNA form, the CDR3 reads TGTGCCAGCAGCTCAGACAGCTCTGGAAACACCATATATTTT.

The chain couples TRBV19 to TRBJ2-3; 9 bases match TRBD2. Germline CDR1 LNHDA, CDR2 SQIVND (reference sequence). This CDR3 has 17 residues. V lost 6 bases and J lost 5; bases outside the gene matches: 15. The CDR3 loop reads CASSSLLRGGAEDTQYF. The CDR3 DNA follows: TGTGCCAGTAGCTCCCTACTTCGCGGGGGGGCCGAAGATACGCAGTATTTT. The full variable domain, in which reference TRBV19 and TRBJ2-3 provide the parts outside the CDR3, is DGGITQSPKYLFRKEGQNVTLSCEQNLNHDAMYWYRQDPGQGLRLIYYSQIVNDFQKGDIAEGYSVSREKKESFPLTVTSAQKNPTAFYLCASSSLLRGGAEDTQYFGPGTRLTVL.

This chain uses TRBV5-6 with TRBJ2-4; a possible D gene is TRBD1 (6 bases). The V end lost 4 bases, the J end lost 7 bases, and 9 bases lay between the germline ends. The germline V gene encodes CDR1 SGHDT and CDR2 YYEEEE. The CDR3 totals 12 residues. The CDR3, as DNA: TGTGCCAGCAGCGGACAGAGGAACATTCAGTACTTC. Amino acids: CASSGQRNIQYF.

V usage is TRBV27 and J usage is TRBJ1-1, with TRBD1 matching 9 bases. Germline V gives CDR1 MNHEY, CDR2 SMNVEV (reference sequence). The CDR3 runs 15 residues. V gave up 4 bases and J gave up 0 bases; unmatched junction bases: 3. CDR3 amino acids: CASSWDRAMNTEAFF. CDR3 nucleotide sequence: TGTGCCAGCAGTTGGGACAGGGCAATGAACACTGAAGCTTTCTTT.

This clone was counted between two and nine times. V gene TRBV12-5 combines with J gene TRBJ1-2, with D unclear. The germline V gene has CDR1 LGHNT and CDR2 FRNRAP. The CDR3 runs 11 residues. Between the trimmed V and J ends, which lost 5 bases and 7 bases, there was a span of 8 bases. This CDR3 reads CASGPVGGYTF. The CDR3 coding sequence is TGTGCTAGTGGTCCCGTCGGTGGCTACACCTTC.

This clone has only one observation. The rearrangement uses TRBV6-5 and TRBJ2-7; 9 bases align to TRBD1. Germline-derived CDR1 and CDR2 are MNHEY and SVGAGI. The CDR3 is 14 residues long. Trimming at V came to 6 bases and at J to 5 bases, leaving 8 bases not matched to a gene. This chain's CDR3 is CASSPTGGDHEQYF. CDR3 DNA sequence: TGTGCCAGCAGCCCGACAGGGGGAGATCACGAGCAGTACTTC.

The chain employs TRBV6-4 and TRBJ1-5, with D possibly being TRBD1 (6 bases). Germline values: CDR1 MRHNA, CDR2 SNTAGT. The CDR3 has 13 amino acids. The germline V and J ends were trimmed by 5 bases and 4 bases, with 9 bases remaining between them. The CDR3 DNA is TGTGCCAGCAGTCCAGGGGAAAATCAGCCCCAGCATTTT. Amino acid sequence: CASSPGENQPQHF.

The chain links TRBV10-3 to TRBJ2-7; 10 positions match TRBD2. The germline V gene encodes CDR1 ENHRY and CDR2 SYGVKD. This CDR3 is built from 15 residues. The junction had 11 bases not matched to a gene; V was cut back by 10 bases and J by 2 bases. The CDR3 nucleotides are TGTGCCACCGTGCAGGGGACTAGCGTTACCTACGAGCAGTACTTC. Its translation is CATVQGTSVTYEQYF.

The chain is built from TRBV5-6 and TRBJ1-5, with a possible D match to TRBD1 (6 bases). The germline V gene has CDR1 SGHDT and CDR2 YYEEEE. The CDR3 runs 17 residues. V lost 0 bases to trimming and J lost 0 bases, with 13 bases between them. CDR3 region: CASSLAGGQYSNQPQHF. DNA for the CDR3: TGTGCCAGCAGCTTGGCTGGGGGACAATATAGCAATCAGCCCCAGCATTTT.

The CDR3 nucleotides are TGTGCCAGCAGCGTAGGTCAGGGGGCAGGATACGGCTACACCTTC. Translating it yields CASSVGQGAGYGYTF. The rearrangement joins TRBV9 to TRBJ1-2; the match to TRBD1 covers 8 bases. The V and J ends lost 0 bases and 8 bases, in that order; junction bases with no gene match: 9. This CDR3 has 15 amino acids. Germline-derived CDR1 and CDR2 are SGDLS and YYNGEE.

This sequence joins TRBV5-6 and TRBJ1-6; D possibly corresponds to TRBD1 (6 bases). The CDR3 sequence is 17 residues long. Per germline, CDR1 SGHDT and CDR2 YYEEEE. Deletions cut 0 bases from V and 6 bases from J, with 16 bases between. This chain's CDR3 is CASSLGAGFRGNSPLHF. CDR3 sequence (DNA): TGTGCCAGCAGCTTGGGGGCAGGGTTCAGGGGTAATTCACCCCTCCACTTT.

V gene TRBV18 combines with J gene TRBJ2-1, with D possibly being TRBD2 (5 bases). The V end was cut by 3 bases, the J end by 6 bases, with 6 bases between. From germline, CDR1 is KGHSH and CDR2 LQKENI. CDR3 length equals 12 residues. The CDR3 spells CASSPSGNEQFF. The CDR3 coding sequence is TGTGCCAGCTCACCCAGCGGCAATGAGCAGTTCTTC.

The V gene is TRBV10-3, the J gene TRBJ1-2; 8 bases map to TRBD1. V shed 10 bases and J 6 bases; nucleotides not matched to a gene: 7. The CDR3 runs 12 residues. CDR1 ENHRY and CDR2 SYGVKD come from the germline V gene. CDR3 amino acids: CANGQGGDGYTF. In DNA form, the CDR3 reads TGTGCCAACGGACAGGGAGGAGATGGCTACACCTTC.

This clone came up once. The chain links TRBV19 to TRBJ1-1; 7 positions match TRBD1. This CDR3 comprises 16 residues. Looked up from germline, CDR1 is LNHDA and CDR2 is SQIVND (reference sequence). Unmatched junction bases numbered 23, after V lost 8 bases and J lost 11 bases. Here the CDR3 DNA reads TGTGCCAGTGGGGACAGTCTCTCCGGGGTACCGGTTCGGGCTTTCTTT. As protein: CASGDSLSGVPVRAFF.

The CDR3 sequence: CASSELTGKNTEAFF. The CDR3 DNA follows: TGTGCCAGCAGTGAACTGACAGGAAAGAACACTGAAGCTTTCTTT. The chain uses TRBV6-1 and TRBJ1-1; tentative D call: TRBD1 (6 bases). The CDR3 covers 15 residues. Trimming stripped 2 bases from V and 1 base from J, with 11 bases between. Germline V lookup: CDR1 MNHNS, CDR2 SASEGT.

DNA for the CDR3: TGTGCCACCAGTGATTTGCATGACAGGGGTAAGTATGGCTACACCTTC. It specifies CATSDLHDRGKYGYTF. The rearrangement joins TRBV24-1 to TRBJ1-2, with 8 bases that match TRBD1. V gave up 0 bases and J gave up 5 bases; unmatched junction bases: 7. CDR1 and CDR2 (germline): KGHDR, SFDVKD. This CDR3 comprises 16 residues.

The sample holds one count of this clone. The rearrangement joins TRBV2 to TRBJ1-1; 7 positions match TRBD1. From germline, CDR1 is SNHLY and CDR2 FYNNEI. CDR3 length: 16 amino acids. V shed 2 bases, J shed 7 bases, and the junction held 13 bases outside the gene matches. The CDR3 sequence is CASSESEGRGRIEAFF. CDR3 in DNA: TGTGCCAGCAGTGAATCGGAGGGCAGGGGGAGAATTGAAGCTTTCTTT.

The V call is TRBV4-3, the J call TRBJ1-2, with D maybe TRBD1 (5 bases). The CDR3 is 16 residues long. Trimming removed 0 bases from V and 2 bases from J, with 13 bases in between. Germline V CDR1 and CDR2: LGHNA, YSLEER. CDR3 sequence reads: CASSQDIGGLNYGYTF. CDR3 coding DNA: TGCGCCAGCAGCCAAGATATCGGGGGTCTAAACTATGGCTACACCTTC.

The chain carries TRBV24-1 and TRBJ2-2; possibly TRBD2 for D (5 bases). V lost 7 bases to trimming and J lost 1 base, with 9 bases between them. Germline V CDR1 and CDR2: KGHDR, SFDVKD. The CDR3 is 14 residues long. CDR3 bases: TGTGCCACCAGAGGGCGGGTGAACACCGGGGAGCTGTTTTTT. Protein sequence: CATRGRVNTGELFF.

In this sample, this clone turned up a few times. The chain links TRBV7-9 to TRBJ1-1; D is uncertain. This CDR3 is 11 amino acids long. Germline-derived CDR1 and CDR2 are SEHNR and FQNEAQ (reference sequence). Trimming shortened V by 6 bases and J by 5 bases, and 7 bases separated the two germline ends. In DNA form, the CDR3 reads TGTGCCAGCAGTCAACGGACTGAAGCTTTCTTT. Its protein product is CASSQRTEAFF.

The J gene is TRBJ2-3, the V gene TRBV5-4; 8 bases are a match to TRBD2. This CDR3 is built from 18 residues. CDR1 is SGHNT and CDR2 is YYREEE in the germline V gene (reference sequence). J lost 4 bases, V lost 4 bases, and 17 bases had no gene match. The CDR3 region is CASSVKGTSWIRSDTQYF. In DNA, the CDR3 is TGTGCCAGCAGCGTTAAAGGGACTAGTTGGATCAGGTCAGATACGCAGTATTTT.

A few counts support this clone. Sequence at one end of the junction differs from germline and may be a read error. The chain recombines TRBV11-3 with TRBJ1-1, with no clear D. Germline assignment: CDR1 SGHNT and CDR2 YENEEA. The CDR3 runs to 13 residues. CDR3 in amino acids: CASSLEAGMARSF. The CDR3 bases are TGTGCCAGCAGCTTAGAAGCAGGAATGGCGCGAAGCTTT.

The CDR3 DNA follows: TGTGCCAGCAGCTTATCAGTAGCCGGGGCCAACGTCCTGACTTTC. This translates into CASSLSVAGANVLTF. The chain employs TRBV11-3 and TRBJ2-6; D unclear. The length of the CDR3 is 15 residues. V lost 2 bases, J lost 4 bases, and 9 bases lay in between. CDR1 SGHNT and CDR2 YENEEA come from the germline V gene.

The V call is TRBV19, the J call TRBJ1-5; D may be TRBD1 (5 bases). With 2 bases removed from V and 7 bases from J, the gap between germline ends came to 15 bases. CDR3 length equals 15 residues. Germline CDR1 is LNHDA and CDR2 is SQIVND (reference sequence). The DNA for the CDR3 is TGTGCCAGTAGTATACTCAAGGGGCCATTACAGCCCCAGCATTTT. This sequence encodes CASSILKGPLQPQHF. Combining the CDR3 with reference TRBV19 and TRBJ1-5 gives the whole variable domain DGGITQSPKYLFRKEGQNVTLSCEQNLNHDAMYWYRQDPGQGLRLIYYSQIVNDFQKGDIAEGYSVSREKKESFPLTVTSAQKNPTAFYLCASSILKGPLQPQHFGDGTRLSIL.

The rearrangement uses TRBV9 and TRBJ2-7, with 13 bases identical to TRBD2. CDR1 and CDR2 from the germline V gene are SGDLS and YYNGEE. CDR3 length: 16 residues. V shed 4 bases, J shed 2 bases, and the junction held 6 bases outside the gene matches. The CDR3 protein is CASSPRLAGGTYEQYF. The DNA for the CDR3 is TGTGCCAGCAGCCCCCGACTAGCGGGAGGAACCTACGAGCAGTACTTC.